This T cell receptor (beta chain) derives from a study of cytomegalovirus exposure and HLA in healthy donors. Germline V CDR1 and CDR2: GTSNPN, SVGIG (reference sequence). CDR3 length: 15 residues. J lost 3 bases, V lost 7 bases, and 13 bases had no gene match. The sample holds one count of this clone. The data were produced by immunoSEQ multiplex PCR, yet TCRdb's version contains in-frame clones alone and is incomplete. The sample records about 68,000 clones, about 90% being singletons. The chain is built from TRBV30 and TRBJ2-5, with 8 bases lining up with TRBD2. Sequenced material: PBMCs. The clonotype originates from a man younger than 35 in good health and CMV-seronegative. The CDR3 sequence: CALENSGERKETQYF. The CDR3 bases are TGTGCCTTAGAAAATAGCGGGGAAAGGAAAGAGACCCAGTACTTC.